These 22 T cell receptor beta chains were sequenced from one sample in a study of T cell changes during pregnancy in multiple sclerosis. Sequencing was performed with immunoSEQ multiplex PCR; in TCRdb, only in-frame clones are kept and a portion is missing. The sample carries around 67,000 clones, 90% recorded once. This sample comprised peripheral blood, obtained after pregnancy. Receptor source: a female donor in good health, enrolled as a control in a pregnancy study.

CDR3 DNA sequence: TGTGCCAGCTCCCCAGGGACTAACTACGAGCAGTACTTC. Translating it yields CASSPGTNYEQYF. The chain couples TRBV18 to TRBJ2-7; 7 bases are shared with TRBD2. Germline assignment: CDR1 KGHSH and CDR2 LQKENI. Trimming took 6 bases from V and 3 from J; bases not matched to a gene: 5. The CDR3 runs to 13 residues.

The chain has TRBV2 and TRBJ1-5; D might be TRBD1 (6 bases). The CDR3 contains 14 residues. V lost 3 bases to trimming and J lost 6 bases, with 12 bases between them. Germline lookup yields CDR1 SNHLY and CDR2 FYNNEI. The CDR3 nucleotides read TGTGCCAGCAGTGAGGGAACAGGGTCTCAGCCCCAGCATTTT. This codes for CASSEGTGSQPQHF.

This sequence joins TRBV6-1 and TRBJ2-1; no reliable D call. V lost 2 bases to trimming and J lost 0 bases, with 11 bases between them. CDR3 length: 16 amino acids. Germline lookup yields CDR1 MNHNS and CDR2 SASEGT. CDR3 amino acids: CASSEPLPRSYNEQFF. The CDR3 region has the DNA TGTGCCAGCAGTGAACCTCTACCACGCTCCTACAATGAGCAGTTCTTC.

The rearrangement uses TRBV19 and TRBJ2-1, with D possibly TRBD1 on 5 matching bases. The CDR3 totals 12 residues. With 6 bases removed from V and 12 bases from J, the gap between germline ends came to 15 bases. Germline values: CDR1 LNHDA, CDR2 SQIVND (reference sequence). The chain's CDR3 is CASRRAGYGQFF. The CDR3, as DNA: TGTGCCAGTAGAAGGGCAGGGTACGGGCAGTTCTTC.

This chain joins TRBV7-9 and TRBJ1-1; D unclear. This CDR3 spans 18 amino acids. The germline V gene encodes CDR1 SEHNR and CDR2 FQNEAQ (reference sequence). Trimming removed 10 bases from V and 1 base from J, with 28 bases in between. The CDR3 region is CATPVEEEGPLRNTEAFF. The CDR3 region has the DNA TGTGCCACCCCCGTCGAAGAAGAGGGTCCCCTTAGGAACACTGAAGCTTTCTTT.

The chain joins TRBV4-3 to TRBJ2-2; 11 bases map to TRBD2. Losses at the gene ends were 1 base for V and 4 bases for J; bases not matched to a gene: 8. This CDR3 has 18 residues. Germline V lookup: CDR1 LGHNA, CDR2 YSLEER. CDR3: CASSQVAGLAGGTGELFF. DNA of the CDR3: TGCGCCAGCAGCCAAGTAGCCGGGCTAGCGGGGGGCACCGGGGAGCTGTTTTTT.

The V and J genes are TRBV30 and TRBJ2-7, with 8 bases lining up with TRBD1. CDR1 is GTSNPN, CDR2 SVGIG, per germline (reference sequence). The CDR3 length is 13 residues. The V gene end was trimmed by 8 bases and the J gene end by 4 bases; junction bases not matched to a gene: 10. The CDR3 region is CAPTPGQVYEQYF. The CDR3 DNA is TGTGCCCCAACACCGGGACAGGTTTACGAGCAGTACTTC.

V is TRBV7-2 and J is TRBJ2-1; D remains ambiguous. Germline V gives CDR1 SGHTA, CDR2 FQGNSA. This CDR3 contains 15 residues. Between the trimmed V and J ends, which lost 2 bases and 0 bases, there was a span of 8 bases. The CDR3, as DNA: TGTGCCAGCAGCTTAACCACGAGCTCCTACAATGAGCAGTTCTTC. This gives the protein CASSLTTSSYNEQFF. Filled out from reference TRBV7-2 and TRBJ2-1, the complete variable domain reads GAGVSQSPSNKVTEKGKDVELRCDPISGHTALYWYRQSLGQGLEFLIYFQGNSAPDKSGLPSDRFSAERTGGSVSTLTIQRTQQEDSAVYLCASSLTTSSYNEQFFGPGTRLTVL.

The rearrangement joins TRBV5-1 to TRBJ2-7; 9 nucleotides match TRBD2. This CDR3 region has 15 residues. Germline V lookup: CDR1 SGHRS, CDR2 YFSETQ. Trimming took 4 bases from V and 3 from J; bases not matched to a gene: 8. The CDR3 sequence: CASSAGTSSRYEQYF. The CDR3 DNA is TGCGCCAGCAGCGCCGGGACTAGCTCTCGCTACGAGCAGTACTTC. Full variable domain (missing parts from reference TRBV5-1 and TRBJ2-7): KAGVTQTPRYLIKTRGQQVTLSCSPISGHRSVSWYQQTPGQGLQFLFEYFSETQRNKGNFPGRFSGRQFSNSRSEMNVSTLELGDSALYLCASSAGTSSRYEQYFGPGTRLTVT.

The V call is TRBV6-5, the J call TRBJ2-5, with TRBD1 as a possible D gene (5 bases). The length of the CDR3 is 14 residues. CDR1 and CDR2 from the germline V gene are MNHEY and SVGAGI. With 5 bases removed from V and 4 bases from J, the gap between germline ends came to 14 bases. CDR3 loop: CASSSLQGIETQYF. The DNA for the CDR3 is TGTGCCAGCAGTAGCCTTCAGGGAATAGAGACCCAGTACTTC.

This clone was observed a single time. The rearrangement links TRBV7-2 to TRBJ2-7; no clear D gene. The germline V and J ends were trimmed by 5 bases and 0 bases, with 2 bases remaining between them. Looked up from germline, CDR1 is SGHTA and CDR2 is FQGNSA. CDR3 length: 11 residues. CDR3 in DNA: TGTGCCAGCAGCCGCTCCTACGAGCAGTACTTC. Amino acids: CASSRSYEQYF.

V usage is TRBV9 and J usage is TRBJ1-3, with D unclear. The V gene lost 0 bases and the J gene lost 4 bases, with 14 bases spanning the gap. This CDR3 spans 16 amino acids. Germline V gene lookup returns CDR1 SGDLS and CDR2 YYNGEE. CDR3 nucleotide sequence: TGTGCCAGCAGCGTAGCTACGTCCGGGTCCGGAAACACCATATATTTT. Encoded protein: CASSVATSGSGNTIYF.

The chain joins TRBV7-2 to TRBJ1-1, with D maybe TRBD1 (5 bases). Germline V gives CDR1 SGHTA, CDR2 FQGNSA. The CDR3 sequence is 14 residues long. V lost 1 base and J lost 4, with 10 bases in between. CDR3 residues: CASSLDLGGTEAFF. The CDR3 DNA reads TGTGCCAGCAGCTTAGATTTGGGGGGCACTGAAGCTTTCTTT.

This chain uses TRBV7-2 with TRBJ2-1; TRBD2 aligns across 13 bases. The V gene end was trimmed by 5 bases and the J gene end by 9 bases; junction bases not matched to a gene: 7. The CDR3 length is 15 residues. Germline CDR1 SGHTA, CDR2 FQGNSA. In nucleotides, the CDR3 is TGTGCCAGCAGCCAGCGGACTAGCGGGGGAGGTGAGCAGTTCTTC. Translated, it gives CASSQRTSGGGEQFF.

The genes are TRBV30 and TRBJ2-7; D uncertain. The germline V and J ends were trimmed by 2 bases and 2 bases, with 10 bases remaining between them. The CDR3 extends over 13 amino acids. CDR1 and CDR2 (germline): GTSNPN, SVGIG (reference sequence). CDR3 nucleotides: TGTGCCTGGAGTTCAAAGCGTACCTACGAGCAGTACTTC. Translated, it gives CAWSSKRTYEQYF.

The rearrangement joins TRBV5-4 to TRBJ2-3; TRBD2 matches at 10 bases. The V segment lost 4 bases and the J segment 4 bases; nucleotides outside the gene matches: 9. This CDR3 comprises 16 residues. The germline gives CDR1 SGHNT, CDR2 YYREEE (reference sequence). In DNA, the CDR3 is TGTGCCAGCAGCCCCCCCGGGACTAGCGTATCAGATACGCAGTATTTT. Translating gives CASSPPGTSVSDTQYF.

V and J are TRBV4-2 and TRBJ2-1; 7 nucleotides match TRBD2. V shed 0 bases, J shed 8 bases, and the junction held 7 bases outside the gene matches. This CDR3 region has 15 residues. Germline assignment: CDR1 LGHNA and CDR2 YNFKEQ. Here the CDR3 reads CASSQDWREWHEQFF. CDR3 nucleotides: TGTGCCAGCAGCCAAGATTGGCGGGAGTGGCATGAGCAGTTCTTC.

This clone is a singleton in its sample. The gene calls are TRBV30 and TRBJ2-1; TRBD2 agrees at 14 bases. Trimming at V came to 0 bases and at J to 3 bases, leaving 16 bases not matched to a gene. CDR1 and CDR2 from the germline V gene are GTSNPN and SVGIG (reference sequence). CDR3 size: 21 residues. CDR3 in DNA: TGTGCCTGGAGTGTAAAATTTTCGGGGACTAGCGGGAGCCCCTTCTACAATGAGCAGTTCTTC. Amino acid sequence: CAWSVKFSGTSGSPFYNEQFF.

The CDR3 sequence is CASSQGGAAYNEQFF. The CDR3 DNA sequence: TGCGCCAGCAGCCAGGGGGGGGCCGCCTACAATGAGCAGTTCTTC. V is TRBV4-3 and J is TRBJ2-1; D might be TRBD2 (7 bases). The V end was cut by 3 bases, the J end by 2 bases, with 11 bases between. CDR1 and CDR2 from the germline V gene are LGHNA and YSLEER. The CDR3 consists of 15 residues.

This chain connects TRBV15 to TRBJ2-7; 7 nucleotides agree with TRBD2. CDR1 is LNHNV, CDR2 YYDKDF, per germline (reference sequence). V was clipped by 5 bases and J by 5 bases; unmatched bases: 6. This CDR3 is built from 13 residues. DNA for the CDR3: TGTGCCACCAGCCCCCGACTAGCCCACGAGCAGTACTTC. Its protein product is CATSPRLAHEQYF.

The chain couples TRBV29-1 to TRBJ1-2, with D unclear. Germline V gene sequence: CDR1 SQVTM, CDR2 ANQGSEA. With 4 bases removed from V and 8 bases from J, the gap between germline ends came to 11 bases. The CDR3 contains 11 residues. The CDR3 sequence is CSVVEAGGYTF. CDR3 coding DNA: TGCAGCGTTGTCGAGGCTGGCGGCTACACCTTC.

V gene TRBV7-9 combines with J gene TRBJ2-7; TRBD1 matches at 11 bases. This CDR3 has 14 residues. CDR1 is SEHNR, CDR2 FQNEAQ, per germline (reference sequence). Trimming took 7 bases from V and 6 from J; bases not matched to a gene: 8. CDR3 nucleotides: TGTGCCAGCACCTCCCCGGACAGGGGGCTCGAGCAGTACTTC. Its translation is CASTSPDRGLEQYF.